These 28 T cell receptor beta chains were sequenced from one sample in a study of Ad26.COV2.S vaccination and SARS-CoV-2 variants. The treatment: 15 to 20 received Ad26.COV2.S at low or high dose, single or two shots; 5 received placebo; per-sample allocation not given. Day 63 after the first injection of vaccine or placebo was the sampling time. The assay was immunoSEQ multiplex PCR, and TCRdb's table has in-frame clones only and misses some. The table records 300,000 to 400,000 clones, 80% to 90% of them present only once. The sequenced sample was peripheral blood, obtained in a trial of Ad26.COV2.S vaccine versus placebo. Source of these receptors: a person between 18 and 65 years old who received the Ad26.COV2.S COVID-19 vaccine or a placebo.

The chain is built from TRBV30 and TRBJ1-1; the D gene is possibly TRBD1 (6 bases). V lost 3 bases and J 9 bases, leaving 20 bases between the germline ends. Germline V gives CDR1 GTSNPN, CDR2 SVGIG (reference sequence). There are 14 residues in the CDR3. This CDR3 reads CAWSHGQTNRKAFF. CDR3 DNA: TGTGCCTGGAGCCACGGACAGACTAATAGAAAAGCTTTCTTT.

This chain joins TRBV4-3 and TRBJ1-4; D unclear. CDR1 and CDR2 from the germline V gene are LGHNA and YSLEER. V was cut by 3 bases and J by 8 bases, with 13 bases left in between. CDR3 length: 14 residues. The CDR3 DNA reads as TGCGCCAGCAGCCAGGGCCTGGTGCAGGAAAAACTGTTTTTT. The encoded protein is CASSQGLVQEKLFF.

V gene TRBV7-6 combines with J gene TRBJ2-7; 7 positions match TRBD1. With V trimmed by 5 bases and J by 5 bases, 15 bases remained unmatched. CDR1 SGHVS and CDR2 FNYEAQ come from the germline V gene. CDR3 length: 16 amino acids. In nucleotides, the CDR3 is TGTGCCAGCAGCGTAGTCCGGACAGGTAATTGGCACGAGCAGTACTTC. Encoded protein: CASSVVRTGNWHEQYF.

The CDR3 bases are TGTGCCAGCCGACTCGGGGGGCCAGATACGCAGTATTTT. Its translation: CASRLGGPDTQYF. This chain joins TRBV28 and TRBJ2-3; the D gene is possibly TRBD2 (7 bases). The CDR3 consists of 13 residues. The germline V and J ends were trimmed by 8 bases and 4 bases, with 13 bases remaining between them. The V gene's germline CDR1 is MDHEN and CDR2 SYDVKM.

This clone appeared a few times. The rearrangement links TRBV12-5 to TRBJ1-1, with D unresolved. This CDR3 has 12 residues. The V and J ends lost 6 bases and 7 bases respectively, with 12 bases between them. Per the germline V gene, CDR1 is LGHNT and CDR2 is FRNRAP. The CDR3: CASGNVPSEAFF. CDR3 coding DNA: TGTGCTAGTGGCAATGTCCCTAGTGAAGCTTTCTTT.

This clone occurred once. V and J are TRBV2 and TRBJ1-5; TRBD1 agrees at 10 bases. The CDR3 has 19 amino acids. V shed 6 bases and J 7 bases; nucleotides not matched to a gene: 21. Germline V gene sequence: CDR1 SNHLY, CDR2 FYNNEI. The CDR3 DNA is TGTGCCAGCAGAAAACACCTACGGAGCCCGGGACAGGGGTTACAGCCCCAGCATTTT. Its translation is CASRKHLRSPGQGLQPQHF.

The chain uses TRBV5-4 and TRBJ2-5; the match to TRBD1 covers 9 bases. Losses at the gene ends were 1 base for V and 5 bases for J; bases not matched to a gene: 6. The germline V gene has CDR1 SGHNT and CDR2 YYREEE (reference sequence). The CDR3 is 15 amino acids. The CDR3, as DNA: TGTGCCAGCAGCTTGACAGGGGGCTGGTCGGAGACCCAGTACTTC. Encoded protein: CASSLTGGWSETQYF.

The rearrangement uses TRBV9 and TRBJ1-2; TRBD1 is a possible D gene (5 bases). V was shortened by 4 bases and J by 5 bases, with 18 bases between the two germline ends. The germline V gene has CDR1 SGDLS and CDR2 YYNGEE. The CDR3 length is 15 residues. The CDR3 bases are TGTGCCAGCAGCTCTCCGGGGCAAACTCTATATGGCTACACCTTC. It encodes CASSSPGQTLYGYTF. The variable domain in full, completed from reference TRBV9 and TRBJ1-2, reads DSGVTQTPKHLITATGQRVTLRCSPRSGDLSVYWYQQSLDQGLQFLIQYYNGEERAKGNILERFSAQQFPDLHSELNLSSLELGDSALYFCASSSPGQTLYGYTFGSGTRLTVV.

The V and J genes are TRBV12-5 and TRBJ2-2, with D perhaps matching TRBD2 (6 bases). This CDR3 comprises 14 residues. V shed 5 bases and J shed 4 bases, with 11 bases lying between them. Per germline, CDR1 LGHNT and CDR2 FRNRAP. CDR3 nucleotides: TGTGCTAGTGGTAACCCGGGACTCACCGGGGAGCTGTTTTTT. Its protein is CASGNPGLTGELFF.

The gene calls are TRBV9 and TRBJ2-7; no firm D call. The length of the CDR3 is 13 residues. Trimming pared 0 bases from V and 6 bases from J, leaving 10 bases between. Germline V lookup: CDR1 SGDLS, CDR2 YYNGEE. The DNA for the CDR3 is TGTGCCAGCAGCGTAGTAGGTTCGGGCGAGCAGTACTTC. It codes for CASSVVGSGEQYF.

V gene TRBV10-3 combines with J gene TRBJ2-5, with TRBD2 as a possible D gene (5 bases). The V and J ends lost 4 bases and 5 bases respectively, with 14 bases between them. Per the germline V gene, CDR1 is ENHRY and CDR2 is SYGVKD. The CDR3 spans 14 residues. CDR3 loop: CAISVEGVGETQYF. CDR3 coding DNA: TGTGCCATCAGTGTTGAGGGAGTGGGCGAGACCCAGTACTTC.

This clone was counted a few times. The chain links TRBV7-3 to TRBJ2-7, with D unclear. There are 13 residues in the CDR3. The V end was cut by 5 bases, the J end by 3 bases, with 11 bases between. Germline CDR1 reads SGHTA; CDR2 reads FQGTGA. The chain's CDR3 is CASSPTYGYEQYF. The CDR3 DNA sequence: TGTGCCAGCAGCCCCACTTACGGCTACGAGCAGTACTTC.

The sample holds one count of this clone. This chain connects TRBV9 to TRBJ1-1; 7 bases line up with TRBD1. The CDR3 is 14 amino acids. The V gene's germline CDR1 is SGDLS and CDR2 YYNGEE. After removal of 3 bases from V and 3 bases from J, the junction contained 5 bases not matched to a gene. In DNA form, the CDR3 reads TGTGCCAGCAGCGACATACAGGGGTACACTGAAGCTTTCTTT. It yields the protein CASSDIQGYTEAFF.

This clone was counted a single time. The rearrangement uses TRBV29-1 and TRBJ1-3; the D is unclear. CDR3 length equals 13 residues. Trimming took off 1 base at V and 0 bases at J, with 4 bases between the two ends. Germline CDR1 SQVTM, CDR2 ANQGSEA. CDR3 in DNA: TGCAGCGTTGAAGGCTTCTCTGGAAACACCATATATTTT. Its translation: CSVEGFSGNTIYF.

This clone was recorded a few times. The V and J genes are TRBV7-9 and TRBJ2-2; the match to TRBD2 covers 7 bases. This CDR3 contains 16 residues. Germline CDR1 SEHNR, CDR2 FQNEAQ (reference sequence). V dropped 3 bases and J dropped 6; count of bases not matched to a gene: 10. CDR3 in DNA: TGTGCCAGCAGCTTTGCGGCTAGACTAGCTGCCGGGGAGCTGTTTTTT. Its protein is CASSFAARLAAGELFF.

This chain uses TRBV3-1 (or the pseudogene TRBV3-2) with TRBJ1-4; D unresolved. The CDR3 totals 15 residues. V was clipped by 4 bases and J by 3 bases, with 12 bases between them. Germline CDR1 LGHDT, CDR2 YNNKEL (reference sequence). CDR3 coding DNA: TGTGCCAGCAGCCCCGGTATGTCCTCTAATGAAAAACTGTTTTTT. Its protein product is CASSPGMSSNEKLFF.

The gene calls are TRBV6-5 and TRBJ1-2, with D tentatively TRBD1 (5 bases). Looked up from germline, CDR1 is MNHEY and CDR2 is SVGAGI. The CDR3 extends over 12 amino acids. Deletions cut 6 bases from V and 4 bases from J, with 9 bases between. CDR3 in amino acids: CASRDGGYGYTF. The CDR3 coding sequence is TGTGCCAGCAGGGACGGGGGCTATGGCTACACCTTC.

J is TRBJ1-3 and V is TRBV6-5; tentatively, D is TRBD1 (5 bases). CDR3 length: 14 amino acids. CDR1 is MNHEY, CDR2 SVGAGI, per germline. The ends were cut back, 6 bases at V and 0 bases at J, with 9 bases in the middle. The CDR3: CASRVGGSGNTIYF. The CDR3 nucleotides are TGTGCCAGCAGGGTGGGGGGCTCTGGAAACACCATATATTTT.

This clone was picked up one time. The chain couples TRBV11-3 to TRBJ2-3; D gene unclear. The germline V and J ends were trimmed by 7 bases and 3 bases, with 14 bases remaining between them. The germline gives CDR1 SGHNT, CDR2 YENEEA. The CDR3 has 14 amino acids. The CDR3 DNA reads TGTGCCAGCACCCGAGTATCCGAGACAGATACGCAGTATTTT. Translation gives CASTRVSETDTQYF.

The chain links TRBV5-1 to TRBJ2-1, with D maybe TRBD2 (6 bases). Trimming removed 4 bases from V and 5 bases from J, with 16 bases in between. The CDR3 loop spans 15 amino acids. Germline assignment: CDR1 SGHRS and CDR2 YFSETQ. In DNA form, the CDR3 reads TGCGCCAGCAGCCTGTTCGGAGGGTGGGACAATGAGCAGTTCTTC. Translated: CASSLFGGWDNEQFF.

The chain combines TRBV2 with TRBJ1-6, with a possible D match to TRBD1 (6 bases). The V gene lost 5 bases and the J gene lost 8 bases, with 16 bases spanning the gap. CDR1 and CDR2 from the germline V gene are SNHLY and FYNNEI. The CDR3 loop spans 15 amino acids. CDR3 residues: CASSFRTVQYSPLHF. The CDR3 DNA reads TGTGCCAGCAGTTTCAGGACAGTCCAATATTCACCCCTCCACTTT.

In this sample, this clone turned up a few times. The chain links TRBV6-5 to TRBJ1-1; D not resolved. V was pared by 3 bases and J by 2 bases, with 10 bases between. Germline CDR1 and CDR2: MNHEY and SVGAGI. The CDR3 contains 14 residues. The CDR3, as DNA: TGTGCCAGCAGTTATGCATATTTTAACACTGAAGCTTTCTTT. Residues: CASSYAYFNTEAFF.

This clone appeared once. The chain has TRBV5-4 and TRBJ1-1, with a weak D call TRBD1 (6 bases). From germline, CDR1 is SGHNT and CDR2 YYREEE (reference sequence). This CDR3 comprises 18 residues. V was clipped by 0 bases and J by 4 bases, with 22 bases between them. Written as DNA, the CDR3 is TGTGCCAGCAGCTTGGGGGTGAACGGGGGGCGCCGGGGCACTGAAGCTTTCTTT. The encoded protein is CASSLGVNGGRRGTEAFF.

The chain uses TRBV4-2 and TRBJ1-2; TRBD1 aligns across 10 bases. This CDR3 spans 18 amino acids. Germline lookup yields CDR1 LGHNA and CDR2 YNFKEQ. J was trimmed by 8 bases and V by 2 bases; bases with no gene match: 17. This CDR3 reads CASSQPPLTGGDFNGYTF. CDR3 DNA: TGTGCCAGCAGCCAACCACCTCTGACAGGGGGCGATTTTAACGGCTACACCTTC.

The chain carries TRBV6-2 or TRBV6-3 and TRBJ2-4, with no clear D. The CDR3 contains 12 residues. Trimming took 3 bases from V and 3 from J, leaving 3 bases between them. CDR1 MNHEY and CDR2 SVGEGT come from the germline V gene. Here the CDR3 DNA reads TGTGCCAGCAGTTATTACAAAAACATTCAGTACTTC. This gives the protein CASSYYKNIQYF.

Remarks on this clone: Germline is not matched at one junction end, which may reflect a read error. This chain links TRBV7-7 with TRBJ2-3; TRBD2 is a possible D gene (6 bases). The CDR3 totals 15 residues. Per the germline V gene, CDR1 is SSHAT and CDR2 is FNYEAQ (reference sequence). CDR3 in DNA: TGTGCTAGCAGCCAAGGAACTAGCAGGATAGATACGCAGTATTTT. Amino acid sequence: CASSQGTSRIDTQYF.

V and J are TRBV7-9 and TRBJ2-3; a possible D gene is TRBD2 (6 bases). Germline loops: CDR1 SEHNR, CDR2 FQNEAQ (reference sequence). This CDR3 is built from 15 residues. V lost 8 bases and J 0 bases, leaving 15 bases between the germline ends. The DNA for the CDR3 is TGTGCCAGCTGTTTGGGAGGACGAAGCACAGATACGCAGTATTTT. This sequence encodes CASCLGGRSTDTQYF. Together with reference TRBV7-9 and TRBJ2-3, the CDR3 gives the full variable domain: DTGVSQNPRHKITKRGQNVTFRCDPISEHNRLYWYRQTLGQGPEFLTYFQNEAQLEKSRLLSDRFSAERPKGSFSTLEIQRTEQGDSAMYLCASCLGGRSTDTQYFGPGTRLTVL.

The chain uses TRBV5-4 and TRBJ2-2; either TRBD1 or TRBD2 may fit D (6 bases each). Trimming left V 3 bases short and J 1 base short, with 19 bases between. Germline CDR1 is SGHNT and CDR2 is YYREEE (reference sequence). CDR3 length: 18 amino acids. Here the CDR3 reads CASSSIGGGNLNTGELFF. DNA of the CDR3: TGTGCCAGCAGCTCTATAGGAGGGGGGAATCTGAACACCGGGGAGCTGTTTTTT.